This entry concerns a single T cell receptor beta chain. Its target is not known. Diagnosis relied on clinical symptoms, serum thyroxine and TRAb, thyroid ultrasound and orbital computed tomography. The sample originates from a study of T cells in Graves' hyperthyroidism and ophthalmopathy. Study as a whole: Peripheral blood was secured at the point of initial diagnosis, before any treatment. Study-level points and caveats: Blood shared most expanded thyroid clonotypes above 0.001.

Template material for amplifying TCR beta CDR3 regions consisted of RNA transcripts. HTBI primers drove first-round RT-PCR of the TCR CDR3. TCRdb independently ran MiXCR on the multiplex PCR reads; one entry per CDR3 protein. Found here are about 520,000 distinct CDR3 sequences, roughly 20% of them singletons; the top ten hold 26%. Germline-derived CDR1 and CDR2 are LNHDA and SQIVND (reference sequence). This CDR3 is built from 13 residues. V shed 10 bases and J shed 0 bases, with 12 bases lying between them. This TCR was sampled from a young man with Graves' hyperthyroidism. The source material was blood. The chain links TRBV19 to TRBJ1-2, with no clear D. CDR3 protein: CATADGANYGYTF. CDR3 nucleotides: TGTGCCACCGCCGACGGAGCTAACTATGGCTACACCTTC.